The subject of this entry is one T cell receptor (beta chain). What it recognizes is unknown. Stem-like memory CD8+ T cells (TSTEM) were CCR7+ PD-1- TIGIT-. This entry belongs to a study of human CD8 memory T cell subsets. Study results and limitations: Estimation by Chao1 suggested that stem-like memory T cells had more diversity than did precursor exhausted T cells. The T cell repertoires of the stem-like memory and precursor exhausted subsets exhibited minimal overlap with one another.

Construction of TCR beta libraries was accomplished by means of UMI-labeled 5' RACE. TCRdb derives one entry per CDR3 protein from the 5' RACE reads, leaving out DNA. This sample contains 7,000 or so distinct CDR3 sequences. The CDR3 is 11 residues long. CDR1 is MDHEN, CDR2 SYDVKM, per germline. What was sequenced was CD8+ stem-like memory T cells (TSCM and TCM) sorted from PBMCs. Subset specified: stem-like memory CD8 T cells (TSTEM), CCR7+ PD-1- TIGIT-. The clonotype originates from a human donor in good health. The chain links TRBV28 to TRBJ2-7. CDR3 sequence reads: CASSFFYEQYF.